The clone carrying this T cell receptor (beta chain) was seen once. TCRdb's copy holds only in-frame clones and misses some; the assay was immunoSEQ multiplex PCR. Of about 820,000 clones in the sample, 85% to 95% were seen once. Naivety among CD8 cells was defined by CD45RO negativity and positive CCR7 selection, thereby excluding terminally differentiated effector memory CD45RA+ cells. Per germline, CDR1 MNHEY and CDR2 SMNVEV (reference sequence). This CDR3 is 15 amino acids long. With 7 bases removed from V and 4 bases from J, the gap between germline ends came to 20 bases. This record belongs to a study of shared clonotypes between healthy human individuals.

The material sequenced was naive CD8+ T cells sorted from blood. This chain connects TRBV27 to TRBJ2-7; D is possibly TRBD1 (6 bases). The clonotype originates from a man younger than 40 in good health. The CDR3 DNA sequence: TGTGCCAGCAAAGGACGGGACAAATATAGGTACGAGCAGTACTTC. Encoded protein: CASKGRDKYRYEQYF.